The 27 T cell receptor beta chains reported below all come from one sample, sequenced in a study of cytomegalovirus exposure and HLA in healthy donors. 13 Jbeta primers and 60 Vbeta primers were used for the PCR. Some clones are missing from TCRdb's copy, which holds only in-frame ones; the method was immunoSEQ multiplex PCR. The sample holds under 200,000 clones, around four fifths seen once. The sequencing sample was made of PBMCs. These receptors were obtained from a woman aged 45-60 years in good health and CMV-seropositive.

The V call is TRBV27, the J call TRBJ1-2; D unresolved. The CDR3 extends over 14 amino acids. V lost 0 bases and J 8 bases, leaving 13 bases between the germline ends. Germline V gives CDR1 MNHEY, CDR2 SMNVEV (reference sequence). CDR3 sequence reads: CASSLSRDTWGYTF. CDR3 coding DNA: TGTGCCAGCAGTTTATCCCGAGACACTTGGGGCTACACCTTC.

The genes are TRBV15 and TRBJ2-5; 7 positions match TRBD2. This CDR3 region has 14 residues. V lost 1 base, J lost 3 bases, and 2 bases stayed unmatched. The germline V gene encodes CDR1 LNHNV and CDR2 YYDKDF (reference sequence). The CDR3 protein is CATSRGGGKETQYF. CDR3 bases: TGTGCCACCAGCAGAGGGGGGGGGAAAGAGACCCAGTACTTC. The full variable domain, with the rest looked up from reference TRBV15 and TRBJ2-5, is DAMVIQNPRYQVTQFGKPVTLSCSQTLNHNVMYWYQQKSSQAPKLLFHYYDKDFNNEADTPDNFQSRRPNTSFCFLDIRSPGLGDTAMYLCATSRGGGKETQYFGPGTRLLVL.

The rearrangement joins TRBV4-2 to TRBJ1-5; D unclear. V lost 5 bases and J 7 bases, leaving 12 bases between the germline ends. Germline loops: CDR1 LGHNA, CDR2 YNFKEQ. The CDR3 is made up of 13 amino acids. The CDR3 region has the DNA TGTGCCAGCAGCTACACACCCCCGCAGCCCCAGCATTTT. Translating it yields CASSYTPPQPQHF.

The V call is TRBV28, the J call TRBJ1-2, with D unclear. V gave up 2 bases and J gave up 4 bases, with 5 bases separating them. Looked up from germline, CDR1 is MDHEN and CDR2 is SYDVKM. The CDR3 is 12 residues long. The CDR3 here is CASSLASYGYTF. DNA for the CDR3: TGTGCCAGCAGTTTAGCCAGCTATGGCTACACCTTC.

The chain carries TRBV9 and TRBJ2-7; TRBD2 matches at 12 bases. The CDR3 extends over 14 amino acids. Trimming took 2 bases from V and 10 from J; bases not matched to a gene: 7. Germline V gene data show CDR1 as SGDLS and CDR2 as YYNGEE. The CDR3 reads CASSVIGTSGRQYF. The CDR3 nucleotides read TGTGCCAGCAGCGTCATCGGGACTAGCGGGCGACAGTACTTC.

The V and J genes are TRBV4-3 and TRBJ2-1; the match to TRBD2 covers 7 bases. The CDR3 spans 15 residues. V trimming: 0 bases; J trimming: 7 bases; junction bases outside the gene matches: 6. CDR1 is LGHNA, CDR2 YSLEER, per germline. DNA of the CDR3: TGCGCCAGCAGCCAAGACGGACTAGTTCGAAATGAGCAGTTCTTC. The encoded protein is CASSQDGLVRNEQFF.

In nucleotides, the CDR3 is TGTGCCAGCAGCTCTCAACAAGGGGGAGAAAAACTGTTTTTT. It translates to CASSSQQGGEKLFF. V gene TRBV7-9 combines with J gene TRBJ1-4; D is perhaps TRBD1 (6 bases). V was cut by 4 bases and J by 8 bases, with 14 bases left in between. Germline CDR1 SEHNR, CDR2 FQNEAQ (reference sequence). The CDR3 sequence is 14 residues long.

This rearrangement joins TRBV7-8 to TRBJ1-5, with D possibly TRBD1 on 5 matching bases. The CDR3 sequence is 15 residues long. Trimming cost V 4 bases and J 3 bases, with 13 bases left between them. Per the germline V gene, CDR1 is SGHVS and CDR2 is FQNEAQ. The CDR3 sequence is CASSSDNLPNQPQHF. The CDR3 DNA reads as TGTGCCAGCAGCTCGGACAACCTCCCCAATCAGCCCCAGCATTTT.

This clone has just a few counts. The genes are TRBV7-6 and TRBJ2-4; TRBD1 agrees at 7 bases. Germline V gene data show CDR1 as SGHVS and CDR2 as FNYEAQ. The V gene end was trimmed by 2 bases and the J gene end by 3 bases; junction bases not matched to a gene: 16. CDR3 length: 19 amino acids. The CDR3 is CASSLPRTGPIPDKNIQYF. As DNA, the CDR3 is TGTGCCAGCAGCTTACCCCGGACAGGACCGATTCCGGACAAAAACATTCAGTACTTC.

This chain links TRBV28 with TRBJ1-2; a possible D gene is TRBD1 (5 bases). CDR1 and CDR2 from the germline V gene are MDHEN and SYDVKM. The CDR3 spans 11 residues. This CDR3 is CALSGGYGYTF. The CDR3 DNA reads as TGTGCACTTTCGGGGGGCTATGGCTACACCTTC.

The chain recombines TRBV28 with TRBJ1-5, with 8 bases aligning to TRBD1. The germline CDR1 and CDR2 sequences are MDHEN and SYDVKM. The CDR3 sequence is 15 residues long. V lost 5 bases and J lost 2; bases outside the gene matches: 5. In DNA form, the CDR3 reads TGTGCCAGCAGTCGACAGGGGCTTGGCAATCAGCCCCAGCATTTT. Its protein is CASSRQGLGNQPQHF. The complete variable domain, with remaining parts taken from reference TRBV28 and TRBJ1-5, reads DVKVTQSSRYLVKRTGEKVFLECVQDMDHENMFWYRQDPGLGLRLIYFSYDVKMKEKGDIPEGYSVSREKKERFSLILESASTNQTSMYLCASSRQGLGNQPQHFGDGTRLSIL.

The chain combines TRBV30 with TRBJ1-2; D is possibly TRBD1 (6 bases). Germline assignment: CDR1 GTSNPN and CDR2 SVGIG (reference sequence). This CDR3 comprises 18 residues. Deletions cut 4 bases from V and 8 bases from J, with 32 bases between. CDR3 in DNA: TGTGCCTGGACCTTGACAGGACCTTTGTCTACAAGGATGAAGGGCTACACCTTC. As protein: CAWTLTGPLSTRMKGYTF.

V is TRBV15 and J is TRBJ2-3, with 9 bases identical to TRBD2. V shed 0 bases and J 2 bases; nucleotides not matched to a gene: 3. Germline assignment: CDR1 LNHNV and CDR2 YYDKDF (reference sequence). The CDR3 has 16 amino acids. CDR3 nucleotides: TGTGCCACCAGCAGAGAGACTAGCGGCTTCACAGATACGCAGTATTTT. This encodes CATSRETSGFTDTQYF. The full variable domain, rest sourced from reference TRBV15 and TRBJ2-3, is DAMVIQNPRYQVTQFGKPVTLSCSQTLNHNVMYWYQQKSSQAPKLLFHYYDKDFNNEADTPDNFQSRRPNTSFCFLDIRSPGLGDTAMYLCATSRETSGFTDTQYFGPGTRLTVL.

The V gene is TRBV21-1, the J gene TRBJ2-2; the D call of TRBD1 is as the table states it, not checked on the DNA. TRBV21-1 is marked as a pseudogene. This CDR3 has 19 residues. CDR3 protein: CASIRNSPGQGKGSGELFF. CDR3 sequence (DNA): TGTGCCAGCATCAGAAACTCACCAGGACAGGGGAAGGGTTCCGGGGAGCTGTTTTTT.

This rearrangement joins TRBV6-6 to TRBJ2-2, with D tentatively TRBD1 (5 bases). This CDR3 region has 15 residues. Trimming cost V 7 bases and J 0 bases, with 12 bases left between them. The germline gives CDR1 MNHNY, CDR2 SVGAGI (reference sequence). The CDR3 loop is CASIRAWTNTGELFF. The CDR3 DNA is TGTGCCAGCATCAGGGCCTGGACGAACACCGGGGAGCTGTTTTTT.

The chain employs TRBV2 and TRBJ2-2, with TRBD2 identical over 8 bases. Germline CDR1 reads SNHLY; CDR2 reads FYNNEI. V gave up 7 bases and J gave up 3 bases; unmatched junction bases: 7. The CDR3 runs 15 residues. CDR3 coding DNA: TGTGCCAGCAACCCCGGGGGGGAATACACCGGGGAGCTGTTTTTT. Its translation: CASNPGGEYTGELFF.

A single count supports this clone. V usage is TRBV5-1 and J usage is TRBJ2-1, with D possibly being TRBD1 (5 bases). This CDR3 contains 12 residues. V was shortened by 4 bases and J by 12 bases, with 14 bases between the two germline ends. The germline V gene encodes CDR1 SGHRS and CDR2 YFSETQ. The CDR3 nucleotides are TGCGCCAGCAGCCCCCAGGGTTTCGTGCAGTTCTTC. As protein: CASSPQGFVQFF.

This chain uses TRBV5-4 with TRBJ1-6; 8 nucleotides match TRBD1. The CDR3 is made up of 15 amino acids. CDR1 is SGHNT, CDR2 YYREEE, per germline (reference sequence). V gave up 0 bases and J gave up 9 bases; unmatched junction bases: 5. CDR3 DNA sequence: TGTGCCAGCAGCTTGGCCAGGGGGCTTGGTTCACCCCTCCACTTT. This sequence encodes CASSLARGLGSPLHF.

The chain couples TRBV28 to TRBJ1-2; TRBD1 matches 7 bases. This CDR3 comprises 12 residues. CDR1 is MDHEN, CDR2 SYDVKM, per germline. The V segment lost 8 bases and the J segment 8 bases; nucleotides outside the gene matches: 8. Here the CDR3 DNA reads TGTGCCAGCGAGGAGGGGGCTGGCGGCTACACCTTC. Protein product: CASEEGAGGYTF.

The table lists this clone with a count of one. The chain links TRBV7-2 to TRBJ2-3, with 15 bases identical to TRBD2. This CDR3 spans 19 amino acids. Looked up from germline, CDR1 is SGHTA and CDR2 is FQGNSA. V shed 1 base and J 5 bases; nucleotides not matched to a gene: 10. CDR3 nucleotide sequence: TGTGCCAGCAGCTTAGGAGGGTGGACTAGCGGGGGGGCCAGAGATACGCAGTATTTT. Its protein product is CASSLGGWTSGGARDTQYF. Full variable domain (remainder filled in from reference TRBV7-2 and TRBJ2-3): GAGVSQSPSNKVTEKGKDVELRCDPISGHTALYWYRQSLGQGLEFLIYFQGNSAPDKSGLPSDRFSAERTGGSVSTLTIQRTQQEDSAVYLCASSLGGWTSGGARDTQYFGPGTRLTVL.

The V call is TRBV28, the J call TRBJ1-4, with D perhaps matching TRBD1 (5 bases). V was pared by 5 bases and J by 4 bases, with 11 bases between. The CDR3 length is 14 residues. Germline V gene sequence: CDR1 MDHEN, CDR2 SYDVKM. CDR3: CASSARGLNEKLFF. As DNA, the CDR3 is TGTGCCAGCAGTGCCCGGGGACTTAATGAAAAACTGTTTTTT. Looking up the rest from reference TRBV28 and TRBJ1-4 gives the full variable domain: DVKVTQSSRYLVKRTGEKVFLECVQDMDHENMFWYRQDPGLGLRLIYFSYDVKMKEKGDIPEGYSVSREKKERFSLILESASTNQTSMYLCASSARGLNEKLFFGSGTQLSVL.

This chain joins TRBV7-6 and TRBJ2-7; TRBD1 matches 7 bases. There are 14 residues in the CDR3. Trimming cost V 1 base and J 7 bases; bases outside gene matches: 7. The germline CDR1 and CDR2 sequences are SGHVS and FNYEAQ. This chain's CDR3 is CASSLGPRGKEQYF. CDR3 DNA: TGTGCCAGCAGCTTAGGGCCCAGGGGGAAAGAGCAGTACTTC.

The genes are TRBV15 and TRBJ2-7, with D perhaps TRBD1 (6 bases). The CDR3 is 15 residues long. CDR1 and CDR2 from the germline V gene are LNHNV and YYDKDF (reference sequence). Trimming shortened V by 0 bases and J by 2 bases, and 11 bases separated the two germline ends. The CDR3 spells CATSRDPGATYEQYF. CDR3 DNA sequence: TGTGCCACCAGCAGAGATCCAGGGGCCACCTACGAGCAGTACTTC.

This clone was detected once. The genes are TRBV30 and TRBJ2-7; 14 bases align to TRBD2. The germline CDR1 and CDR2 sequences are GTSNPN and SVGIG (reference sequence). CDR3 length: 14 amino acids. V lost 7 bases, J lost 3 bases, and 5 bases stayed unmatched. The CDR3 sequence: CAYTGLAGVYEQYF. Here the CDR3 DNA reads TGTGCCTACACGGGACTAGCGGGAGTCTACGAGCAGTACTTC.

This chain joins TRBV7-8 and TRBJ2-1, with TRBD1 matching 7 bases. The CDR3 runs to 15 residues. CDR1 SGHVS and CDR2 FQNEAQ come from the germline V gene. V gave up 5 bases and J gave up 7 bases; unmatched junction bases: 11. The CDR3 spells CASSPRRGPRNEQFF. The CDR3 DNA reads TGTGCCAGCAGCCCCCGAAGGGGGCCGAGGAATGAGCAGTTCTTC.

V usage is TRBV7-3 and J usage is TRBJ2-6; 8 positions match TRBD1. V lost 5 bases, J lost 0 bases, and 12 bases stayed unmatched. The CDR3 has 19 residues. Germline lookup yields CDR1 SGHTA and CDR2 FQGTGA. The CDR3 DNA follows: TGTGCCAGCAGCCCCTCCCCGGGACAGGCACGCTCTGGGGCCAACGTCCTGACTTTC. Translation gives CASSPSPGQARSGANVLTF.

The table lists this clone with a count of one. The chain is built from TRBV30 and TRBJ2-1; 15 nucleotides line up with TRBD2. Germline CDR1 is GTSNPN and CDR2 is SVGIG (reference sequence). The CDR3 extends over 14 amino acids. With V trimmed by 2 bases and J by 13 bases, 6 bases remained unmatched. This CDR3 reads CAWSTGLAGGQQFF. DNA of the CDR3: TGTGCCTGGAGTACAGGACTAGCGGGAGGGCAACAGTTCTTC.